A single sample gave rise to the 17 T cell receptor beta chains below, sequenced in a study of cytomegalovirus exposure and HLA in healthy donors. The PCR used 60 Vbeta and 13 Jbeta primers. Assay used: immunoSEQ multiplex PCR; TCRdb lists only in-frame clones, some missing. The profile shows fewer than 65,000 clones, approximately 76% of them singletons. Input material: PBMCs. These TCRs come from a man aged 50 to 60 in good health and CMV-seronegative.

This rearrangement joins TRBV7-9 to TRBJ1-1; D gene unclear. V dropped 1 base and J dropped 1 base, with 13 bases sitting between them. The CDR3 length is 16 residues. Per the germline V gene, CDR1 is SEHNR and CDR2 is FQNEAQ (reference sequence). CDR3 bases: TGTGCCAGCAGCTTAGGGGTCGGCGGGGAGAACACTGAAGCTTTCTTT. Translation: CASSLGVGGENTEAFF.

This rearrangement joins TRBV11-3 to TRBJ2-3; 7 nucleotides line up with TRBD2. This CDR3 spans 13 amino acids. The V gene's germline CDR1 is SGHNT and CDR2 YENEEA. With V trimmed by 5 bases and J by 6 bases, 5 bases remained unmatched. CDR3 protein: CASSRGVRDTQYF. The CDR3 DNA is TGTGCCAGCAGCCGGGGGGTCCGGGATACGCAGTATTTT.

The rearrangement links TRBV6-5 to TRBJ2-1; TRBD2 matches at 7 bases. With V trimmed by 8 bases and J by 2 bases, 3 bases remained unmatched. Germline V gene lookup returns CDR1 MNHEY and CDR2 SVGAGI. The CDR3 contains 13 residues. CDR3 sequence reads: CASWEGTYNEQFF. The CDR3 nucleotides are TGTGCCAGCTGGGAGGGAACCTACAATGAGCAGTTCTTC.

This clone was counted between two and nine times. CDR3 region: CASSEGTVYSNQPQHF. In DNA, the CDR3 is TGTGCCAGCAGTGAAGGAACAGTCTATAGCAATCAGCCCCAGCATTTT. The rearrangement joins TRBV6-1 to TRBJ1-5; no reliable D call. This CDR3 is built from 16 residues. V was trimmed by 1 base and J by 0 bases, leaving 10 bases between them. CDR1 and CDR2 (germline): MNHNS, SASEGT.

This CDR3 reads CASSAAAVGVGNQPQHF. The CDR3 region has the DNA TGTGCCAGCAGCGCAGCGGCTGTGGGTGTTGGCAATCAGCCCCAGCATTTT. This rearrangement joins TRBV7-2 to TRBJ1-5, with D uncertain. V lost 5 bases, J lost 2 bases, and 19 bases lay in between. The CDR3 sequence is 17 residues long. Germline-derived CDR1 and CDR2 are SGHTA and FQGNSA.

The CDR3 nucleotides are TGCGCCAGCAGCCGCTCTACCCTGGACAGGGCGGGTGGCTACACCTTC. Translated: CASSRSTLDRAGGYTF. J is TRBJ1-2 and V is TRBV5-1; 8 nucleotides line up with TRBD1. With 4 bases clipped from V and 7 bases from J, the junction kept 15 bases outside the gene matches. In germline, CDR1 is SGHRS, CDR2 YFSETQ. The CDR3 has 16 residues.

J is TRBJ2-4 and V is TRBV19, with 9 bases fitting TRBD1. The J segment lost 0 bases and the V segment lost 3 bases, leaving 3 bases of the junction unmatched. This CDR3 comprises 16 residues. Per the germline V gene, CDR1 is LNHDA and CDR2 is SQIVND (reference sequence). CDR3 amino acids: CASSIRQGVAKNIQYF. CDR3 in DNA: TGTGCCAGTAGTATCCGACAGGGGGTAGCCAAAAACATTCAGTACTTC.

The chain recombines TRBV5-6 with TRBJ2-7; 7 positions agree with TRBD1. Germline lookup yields CDR1 SGHDT and CDR2 YYEEEE. This CDR3 is built from 16 residues. V shed 0 bases and J 4 bases; nucleotides not matched to a gene: 10. The CDR3 DNA reads as TGTGCCAGCAGCTTGGGTCCCGGGACAGTATTTTACGAGCAGTACTTC. Its translation is CASSLGPGTVFYEQYF.

The V call is TRBV11-2, the J call TRBJ1-3; tentatively, D is TRBD1 (6 bases). The CDR3 runs to 19 residues. The germline CDR1 and CDR2 sequences are SGHAT and FQNNGV. Trimming took 3 bases from V and 0 from J, leaving 21 bases between them. CDR3 coding DNA: TGTGCCAGCAGCTTGGGTATGCAACAGGGTTATTTCTCTGGAAACACCATATATTTT. This gives the protein CASSLGMQQGYFSGNTIYF.

The CDR3, as DNA: TGTGCCAGCGGGACTAGCGGGAACAATGAGCAGTTCTTC. This encodes CASGTSGNNEQFF. This chain joins TRBV9 and TRBJ2-1; 13 nucleotides align to TRBD2. This CDR3 is built from 13 residues. With V trimmed by 7 bases and J by 5 bases, 0 bases remained unmatched. The germline gives CDR1 SGDLS, CDR2 YYNGEE. The complete variable domain, with remaining parts taken from reference TRBV9 and TRBJ2-1, reads DSGVTQTPKHLITATGQRVTLRCSPRSGDLSVYWYQQSLDQGLQFLIQYYNGEERAKGNILERFSAQQFPDLHSELNLSSLELGDSALYFCASGTSGNNEQFFGPGTRLTVL.

The chain links TRBV6-6 to TRBJ2-1; D might be TRBD2 (6 bases). The V end lost 6 bases, the J end lost 3 bases, and 15 bases lay between the germline ends. This CDR3 has 15 amino acids. Germline V lookup: CDR1 MNHNY, CDR2 SVGAGI (reference sequence). The DNA of the CDR3 is TGTGCCAGCAGCCGACCTGGCGGGGACTACAATGAGCAGTTCTTC. Translation: CASSRPGGDYNEQFF.

The rearrangement joins TRBV5-1 to TRBJ1-5, with D perhaps TRBD1 (6 bases). The CDR3 sequence is 14 residues long. The V gene's germline CDR1 is SGHRS and CDR2 YFSETQ. Trimming stripped 4 bases from V and 6 bases from J, with 14 bases between. CDR3 sequence reads: CASSPGGAGQPQHF. CDR3 in DNA: TGCGCCAGCAGCCCGGGGGGCGCAGGTCAGCCCCAGCATTTT.

The CDR3 DNA sequence: TGTGCCATCAGTGGTGGGACTAGCGCATACAATGAGCAGTTCTTC. This gives the protein CAISGGTSAYNEQFF. This chain links TRBV10-3 with TRBJ2-1; 10 nucleotides line up with TRBD2. V was clipped by 4 bases and J by 4 bases; unmatched bases: 4. Germline V lookup: CDR1 ENHRY, CDR2 SYGVKD. The CDR3 length is 15 residues.

This chain links TRBV6-1 with TRBJ2-3; 10 nucleotides match TRBD1. CDR1 is MNHNS and CDR2 is SASEGT in the germline V gene. The CDR3 is made up of 15 amino acids. The trim removed 1 base at V and 2 bases at J, leaving 0 bases unmatched. The CDR3 coding sequence is TGTGCCAGCAGTGAAGGACAGGGGGCCACAGATACGCAGTATTTT. Translating it yields CASSEGQGATDTQYF.

The rearrangement joins TRBV7-9 to TRBJ2-3; 9 bases map to TRBD1. This CDR3 comprises 17 residues. V trimming: 3 bases; J trimming: 2 bases; junction bases outside the gene matches: 9. Germline loops: CDR1 SEHNR, CDR2 FQNEAQ (reference sequence). CDR3 loop: CASSLITGTGITDTQYF. The CDR3 DNA is TGTGCCAGCAGCTTGATTACCGGGACAGGGATCACAGATACGCAGTATTTT.

This sequence joins TRBV6-5 and TRBJ2-7, with 9 bases aligning to TRBD1. CDR3 length equals 13 residues. Per germline, CDR1 MNHEY and CDR2 SVGAGI. Losses at the gene ends were 9 bases for V and 2 bases for J; bases not matched to a gene: 5. For the CDR3, the DNA is TGTGCCAGTGGGACAGGGCCCCCCTACGAGCAGTACTTC. Protein sequence: CASGTGPPYEQYF.

The chain uses TRBV6-1 and TRBJ1-3; TRBD1 matches 8 bases. Germline V CDR1 and CDR2: MNHNS, SASEGT. After removal of 8 bases from V and 3 bases from J, the junction contained 3 bases not matched to a gene. The CDR3 has 13 amino acids. The CDR3 is CASSTGVGNTIYF. Written as DNA, the CDR3 is TGTGCCAGCTCGACAGGGGTTGGAAACACCATATATTTT.